These 18 T cell receptor beta chains were all obtained from the same sample, sequenced in a study of T-cell memory formation after mild COVID-19. TCRdb reprocessed the 5' RACE reads via MiXCR and lists one record per CDR3 protein. The sample yields around 410,000 distinct CDR3 sequences, around 22% seen once. Sequenced material: PBMCs or a T cell subset sorted from them (not recorded which). Receptors were obtained from an adult woman who had mild COVID-19 (a few samples of this study predate the infection). Cell type and time point are not known.

The chain uses TRBV2 and TRBJ1-2; D is undetermined. CDR1 is SNHLY and CDR2 is FYNNEI in the germline V gene. The CDR3 runs to 14 residues. V dropped 3 bases and J dropped 0 bases, with 8 bases sitting between them. The CDR3 protein is CASSDTRANYGYTF. CDR3 nucleotide sequence: TGTGCCAGCAGTGACACCAGAGCTAACTATGGCTACACCTTC.

Ten or more counts support this clonotype. This sequence joins TRBV7-6 and TRBJ2-3, with TRBD1 matching 9 bases. Germline loops: CDR1 SGHVS, CDR2 FNYEAQ. This CDR3 contains 16 residues. V dropped 3 bases and J dropped 5; count of bases not matched to a gene: 9. CDR3 DNA: TGTGCCAGCAGCTTGGATTTAGGGACAGGGCAAGATACGCAGTATTTT. Protein sequence: CASSLDLGTGQDTQYF.

The gene calls are TRBV18 and TRBJ1-1; 8 bases are shared with TRBD1. The CDR3 has 16 residues. V lost 2 bases to trimming and J lost 3 bases; unmatched junction nucleotides: 8. CDR1 is KGHSH, CDR2 LQKENI, per germline. This CDR3 reads CASSPIQGGWYTEAFF. CDR3 DNA: TGTGCCAGCTCACCAATACAGGGGGGTTGGTACACTGAAGCTTTCTTT.

This clonotype has a count of ten or more. This chain joins TRBV12-3 or TRBV12-4 and TRBJ1-3, with D hard to call. Trimming removed 5 bases at V and 4 bases at J, with 6 bases between. The CDR3 runs to 12 residues. The CDR3 nucleotides are TGTGCCAGCAGTCCACTGGGAAACACCATATATTTT. Translated, it gives CASSPLGNTIYF.

The chain joins TRBV11-2 to TRBJ2-1, with D hard to call. The CDR3 length is 19 residues. Germline values: CDR1 SGHAT, CDR2 FQNNGV. Trimming pared 0 bases from V and 0 bases from J, leaving 18 bases between. CDR3 DNA sequence: TGTGCCAGCAGCTTAGACCCAAAGCCGGGCAGGAGCTCCTACAATGAGCAGTTCTTC. It specifies CASSLDPKPGRSSYNEQFF.

Notes on this clonotype: This clone may be a read error of a much larger clone one base away. V usage is TRBV12-3 or TRBV12-4 and J usage is TRBJ1-1, with a tentative D call TRBD1 (6 bases). The V end was cut by 6 bases, the J end by 1 base, with 9 bases between. The CDR3 spans 13 residues. CDR3 residues: CASRPGQNTEAFF. The CDR3 DNA sequence: TGTGCCAGCAGGCCGGGACAGAACACTGAAGCTTTCTTT.

V gene TRBV21-1 combines with J gene TRBJ2-3. TRBV21-1 is a pseudogene locus. This CDR3 comprises 17 residues. The CDR3 loop reads CASRKGPYSEITDTQYF. The CDR3 DNA is TGTGCCAGCAGAAAAGGGCCCTATTCGGAGATCACAGATACGCAGTATTTT.

This clonotype has more than one count but fewer than ten. The V call is TRBV5-1, the J call TRBJ2-5; 9 nucleotides align to TRBD2. CDR3 length: 15 amino acids. V lost 0 bases and J lost 1; bases outside the gene matches: 1. Germline CDR1 reads SGHRS; CDR2 reads YFSETQ. This chain's CDR3 is CASSLDSGGQETQYF. The CDR3 coding sequence is TGCGCCAGCAGCTTGGATAGCGGGGGCCAAGAGACCCAGTACTTC.

V and J are TRBV9 and TRBJ2-3; 10 bases fit TRBD2. Germline V gives CDR1 SGDLS, CDR2 YYNGEE. The CDR3 runs to 16 residues. V gave up 0 bases and J gave up 6 bases; unmatched junction bases: 7. CDR3 nucleotides: TGTGCCAGCAGCGTAGTTCCAGCGGGAGGGGCGGATACGCAGTATTTT. It yields the protein CASSVVPAGGADTQYF. Full variable domain (outside the CDR3, taken from reference TRBV9 and TRBJ2-3): DSGVTQTPKHLITATGQRVTLRCSPRSGDLSVYWYQQSLDQGLQFLIQYYNGEERAKGNILERFSAQQFPDLHSELNLSSLELGDSALYFCASSVVPAGGADTQYFGPGTRLTVL.

A few counts support this clonotype. J is TRBJ2-2 and V is TRBV29-1, with 9 bases that match TRBD1. Germline-derived CDR1 and CDR2 are SQVTM and ANQGSEA. This CDR3 region has 14 residues. J was trimmed by 5 bases and V by 7 bases; bases with no gene match: 8. CDR3 nucleotide sequence: TGCAGCGGGCGCGGGACAGGGAGGACCGGGGAGCTGTTTTTT. As protein: CSGRGTGRTGELFF.

In its sample, this clonotype is medium-sized. This chain joins TRBV29-1 and TRBJ1-2; TRBD1 might be the D (5 bases). V was pared by 4 bases and J by 2 bases, with 8 bases between. This CDR3 is 12 amino acids long. Germline V gives CDR1 SQVTM, CDR2 ANQGSEA. The CDR3 DNA reads as TGCAGCGTTGGGGGGATGAACTATGGCTACACCTTC. Translation gives CSVGGMNYGYTF. The variable domain in full, with the rest retrieved from reference TRBV29-1 and TRBJ1-2, is SAVISQKPSRDICQRGTSLTIQCQVDSQVTMMFWYRQQPGQSLTLIATANQGSEATYESGFVIDKFPISRPNLTFSTLTVSNMSPEDSSIYLCSVGGMNYGYTFGSGTRLTVV.

The chain has TRBV7-9 and TRBJ1-1; no clear D. CDR3 length: 15 amino acids. Germline values: CDR1 SEHNR, CDR2 FQNEAQ (reference sequence). The V gene lost 6 bases and the J gene lost 0 bases, with 14 bases spanning the gap. The CDR3 reads CASRLAEGMNTEAFF. The CDR3 region has the DNA TGTGCCAGCAGGCTAGCGGAAGGAATGAACACTGAAGCTTTCTTT. Full variable domain (rest looked up from reference TRBV7-9 and TRBJ1-1): DTGVSQNPRHKITKRGQNVTFRCDPISEHNRLYWYRQTLGQGPEFLTYFQNEAQLEKSRLLSDRFSAERPKGSFSTLEIQRTEQGDSAMYLCASRLAEGMNTEAFFGQGTRLTVV.

The chain carries TRBV5-1 and TRBJ1-1; D is unclear. This CDR3 has 14 residues. Trimming cost V 0 bases and J 3 bases, with 9 bases left between them. Germline CDR1 reads SGHRS; CDR2 reads YFSETQ. The CDR3 DNA follows: TGCGCCAGCAGCTTGGACAGTTCGGACACTGAAGCTTTCTTT. Protein sequence: CASSLDSSDTEAFF.

V is TRBV5-5 and J is TRBJ1-2, with 8 bases fitting TRBD1. Germline CDR1 SGHKS, CDR2 YYEKEE (reference sequence). The CDR3 extends over 14 amino acids. Trimming at V came to 6 bases and at J to 3 bases, leaving 7 bases not matched to a gene. The CDR3: CASTLTGADYGYTF. The CDR3 DNA sequence: TGTGCCAGCACCCTGACAGGGGCCGACTATGGCTACACCTTC.

This clonotype has a handful of counts. This chain uses TRBV7-2 with TRBJ2-1, with TRBD2 matching over 9 bases. V shed 8 bases, J shed 2 bases, and the junction held 4 bases outside the gene matches. Germline V gene sequence: CDR1 SGHTA, CDR2 FQGNSA. The CDR3 is 14 residues long. The CDR3 loop is CASGRTSAYNEQFF. CDR3 sequence (DNA): TGTGCCAGCGGACGGACTAGCGCCTACAATGAGCAGTTCTTC.

The chain carries TRBV9 and TRBJ2-7, with 7 positions matching TRBD1. CDR1 and CDR2 (germline): SGDLS, YYNGEE. J gave up 1 base and V 0 bases, and 4 bases lay outside the gene matches. The CDR3 runs to 15 residues. CDR3 region: CASSVGWDSSYEQYF. The DNA of the CDR3 is TGTGCCAGCAGCGTAGGATGGGACAGTTCCTACGAGCAGTACTTC.

This chain joins TRBV7-3 and TRBJ2-7, with TRBD1 identical over 10 bases. The CDR3 loop spans 16 amino acids. V lost 4 bases to trimming and J lost 2 bases; unmatched junction nucleotides: 8. CDR1 SGHTA and CDR2 FQGTGA come from the germline V gene. As DNA, the CDR3 is TGTGCCAGCAGCTCCCAGGGACAGGGGCTACCCTACGAGCAGTACTTC. Protein: CASSSQGQGLPYEQYF.

This clonotype was detected a few times. The rearrangement uses TRBV7-9 and TRBJ2-3; 11 bases map to TRBD2. The junction had 12 bases not matched to a gene; V was cut back by 6 bases and J by 4 bases. Germline CDR1 reads SEHNR; CDR2 reads FQNEAQ (reference sequence). The CDR3 extends over 17 amino acids. The CDR3 loop reads CASSPGTSGGVADTQYF. CDR3 coding DNA: TGTGCCAGCAGTCCCGGGACTAGCGGTGGGGTCGCAGATACGCAGTATTTT.